This T cell receptor beta chain was recovered during a study of identical twins. General study findings and limits: Shared out-of-frame alpha sequences (those common to twins) showed excess low generation probability.

A word on this clonotype: The antigen is unknown.

TCRdb ran MiXCR on the 5' RACE reads and lists one entry per CDR3 protein. The table includes around 510,000 distinct CDR3 sequences, approximately 15% detected once. Trimming shortened V by 2 bases and J by 1 base, and 12 bases separated the two germline ends. The CDR3 extends over 17 amino acids. CDR1 SEHNR and CDR2 FQNEAQ come from the germline V gene (reference sequence). These sequences were also reported in another study, on yellow fever vaccine responses in identical twins.

The receptor was isolated from a woman under 30 in good health. The sequencing input was CD4+ T cells sorted from blood. J is TRBJ2-6 and V is TRBV7-9, with D possibly TRBD2 on 5 matching bases. Here the CDR3 reads CASSLSVPGSGANVLTF. CDR3 bases: TGTGCCAGCAGCTTATCAGTCCCGGGGTCTGGGGCCAACGTCCTGACTTTC.